The clone carrying this T cell receptor (beta chain) showed up just a few times. The antigen remains undetermined. Assay used: immunoSEQ multiplex PCR; TCRdb lists only in-frame clones, some missing. The data contain some 87,000 clones, approximately 75% of them singletons. This sample was included in a study of shared clonotypes between healthy human individuals. General study results and limits: Sequencing of the sorted subsets was shown by rarefaction to be incomplete despite large depth.

The CD8 memory fraction combined CD45RO+ cells with TemRA cells (CCR7-negative CD45RA+). This CDR3 is built from 11 residues. V dropped 5 bases and J dropped 3 bases, with 5 bases sitting between them. In germline, CDR1 is MDHEN, CDR2 SYDVKM. The rearrangement links TRBV28 to TRBJ2-7; D not resolved. The clonotype comes from a man aged 25-40 years in good health. Source material: memory CD8+ T cells sorted from blood. Subset described: CD45RO+ cells pooled with CCR7-negative TemRA cells. The CDR3, as DNA: TGTGCCAGCAGTCACAACTACGAGCAGTACTTC. It translates to CASSHNYEQYF.